Shown below are 13 T cell receptor beta chains from a single sample sequenced in a study of shared clonotypes between healthy human individuals. Assay used: immunoSEQ multiplex PCR; TCRdb lists only in-frame clones, some missing. The sample lists over 1.5 million clones; about 98% were seen once. The sequenced sample was naive CD4+ T cells sorted from blood. Stated subset: CD45RA+ positively selected. The receptors were sampled from a man aged 25 to 45 in good health.

The V and J genes are TRBV9 and TRBJ2-2, with 10 nucleotides matching TRBD2. V trimming: 0 bases; J trimming: 8 bases; junction bases outside the gene matches: 7. Germline CDR1 and CDR2: SGDLS and YYNGEE. The CDR3 runs to 16 residues. The CDR3 DNA reads as TGTGCCAGCAGCGTAGGTGCTAGCGGGAGTACGGGGGAGCTGTTTTTT. The encoded protein is CASSVGASGSTGELFF.

J is TRBJ2-2 and V is TRBV5-1; D is ambiguous. Trimming took off 1 base at V and 1 base at J, with 8 bases between the two ends. The CDR3 covers 15 residues. Germline V gene sequence: CDR1 SGHRS, CDR2 YFSETQ. The CDR3 coding sequence is TGCGCCAGCAGCTTGTCGGCTCAGAACACCGGGGAGCTGTTTTTT. The encoded protein is CASSLSAQNTGELFF.

In its sample, this clone was seen a few times. The sample contains more than one DNA sequence encoding this CDR3. The chain carries TRBV20-1 and TRBJ2-7; D is uncertain. Trimming removed 2 bases from V and 2 bases from J, with 1 base in between. CDR3 length equals 10 residues. CDR1 is DFQATT, CDR2 SNEGSKA, per germline (reference sequence). As DNA, the CDR3 is TGCAGTGCTAGACCCTACGAGCAGTACTTC. Its protein product is CSARPYEQYF.

With regard to this clone: Other DNA sequences in this sample translate to the same CDR3. The rearrangement joins TRBV25-1 to TRBJ1-1; the D is unclear. V lost 3 bases to trimming and J lost 1 base, with 6 bases between them. CDR1 and CDR2 (germline): MGHDK, SYGVNS. This CDR3 is 13 amino acids long. The CDR3 region is CASSEPGNTEAFF. The CDR3 nucleotides read TGTGCCAGCAGTGAGCCAGGGAACACTGAAGCTTTCTTT.

About this clone itself: At one end, the junction sequence differs from germline, possibly due to a read error. The rearrangement uses TRBV11-1 and TRBJ1-1, with unresolved D. The germline V gene has CDR1 SGHAT and CDR2 FQDESV (reference sequence). The length of the CDR3 is 13 residues. This chain's CDR3 is CASSVAVGTEAFF. The CDR3 DNA follows: TGTGCCAGCAGCGTAGCGGTGGGCACTGAAGCTTTCTTT.

V usage is TRBV6-5 and J usage is TRBJ2-1, with D maybe TRBD2 (6 bases). Trimming left V 6 bases short and J 9 bases short, with 15 bases between. Germline V gives CDR1 MNHEY, CDR2 SVGAGI. This CDR3 region has 13 residues. CDR3 bases: TGTGCCAGCAGCAGGGACTTCCCCCTTGAGCAGTTCTTC. Translated: CASSRDFPLEQFF.

The chain joins TRBV9 to TRBJ2-7; D remains unclear. V lost 0 bases and J 3 bases, leaving 13 bases between the germline ends. The CDR3 totals 15 residues. Per the germline V gene, CDR1 is SGDLS and CDR2 is YYNGEE. CDR3 loop: CASSVAPNGVYEQYF. DNA of the CDR3: TGTGCCAGCAGCGTAGCACCAAATGGGGTCTACGAGCAGTACTTC.

The rearrangement uses TRBV29-1 and TRBJ2-7, with TRBD1 as a possible D gene (5 bases). Per the germline V gene, CDR1 is SQVTM and CDR2 is ANQGSEA. CDR3 length: 18 residues. The V end lost 4 bases, the J end lost 7 bases, and 32 bases lay between the germline ends. In DNA form, the CDR3 reads TGCAGCGTTGTACCGGTCCCAGGTCAAAACCCCAGGGTAGGAGAGCAGTACTTC. Amino acid sequence: CSVVPVPGQNPRVGEQYF.

V gene TRBV5-1 combines with J gene TRBJ2-7; D gene unclear. With 0 bases removed from V and 2 bases from J, the gap between germline ends came to 12 bases. The CDR3 runs to 15 residues. CDR1 SGHRS and CDR2 YFSETQ come from the germline V gene. The CDR3 nucleotides are TGCGCCAGCAGCTTGGGTTTGGCGAGTGCCTACGAGCAGTACTTC. As protein: CASSLGLASAYEQYF.

The rearrangement joins TRBV2 to TRBJ1-5; TRBD1 matches 12 bases. CDR1 and CDR2 from the germline V gene are SNHLY and FYNNEI. There are 18 residues in the CDR3. V was clipped by 3 bases and J by 11 bases; unmatched bases: 17. The CDR3 DNA is TGTGCCAGCAGTGACCCGAGGGGGACAGGGGGCGGATGGCTGACCCAGCATTTT. Translation gives CASSDPRGTGGGWLTQHF.

The rearrangement joins TRBV5-1 to TRBJ2-3, with D hard to call. V shed 0 bases and J shed 4 bases, with 6 bases lying between them. There are 13 residues in the CDR3. CDR1 and CDR2 (germline): SGHRS, YFSETQ. CDR3 sequence: CASSLGDPDTQYF. Here the CDR3 DNA reads TGCGCCAGCAGCTTGGGTGACCCAGATACGCAGTATTTT.

The V gene is TRBV11-1, the J gene TRBJ2-2; TRBD1 aligns across 12 bases. Trimming took 3 bases from V and 6 from J; bases not matched to a gene: 2. This CDR3 spans 15 amino acids. From germline, CDR1 is SGHAT and CDR2 FQDESV (reference sequence). CDR3 protein: CASSLGQGAAGELFF. The CDR3 DNA sequence: TGTGCCAGCAGCTTGGGACAGGGGGCAGCCGGGGAGCTGTTTTTT. Full variable domain (missing parts from reference TRBV11-1 and TRBJ2-2): EAEVAQSPRYKITEKSQAVAFWCDPISGHATLYWYRQILGQGPELLVQFQDESVVDDSQLPKDRFSAERLKGVDSTLKIQPAELGDSAMYLCASSLGQGAAGELFFGEGSRLTVL.

The CDR3 spells CASSETSGARLEQFF. For the CDR3, the DNA is TGTGCCAGCAGTGAGACTAGCGGAGCTCGATTAGAGCAGTTCTTC. The genes are TRBV6-1 and TRBJ2-1; 9 bases are shared with TRBD2. J lost 10 bases, V lost 3 bases, and 10 bases had no gene match. Germline-derived CDR1 and CDR2 are MNHNS and SASEGT. CDR3 length: 15 residues.